This T cell receptor beta chain derives from a study of sequential checkpoint blockade in melanoma. The germline CDR1 and CDR2 sequences are MDHEN and SYDVKM. The V segment lost 7 bases and the J segment 4 bases; nucleotides outside the gene matches: 16. CDR3 size: 17 residues. Data came from immunoSEQ multiplex PCR; TCRdb stores just in-frame clones and leaves some out. In the table there are 25,000 to 35,000 clones, about 77% of which are singletons. This sample's treatment: randomized to nivolumab then ipilimumab (arm A) or the reverse (arm B). No patient had prior DNA-damaging chemotherapy. This chain connects TRBV28 to TRBJ1-1, with TRBD1 identical over 9 bases. This sequence was found in a human donor with melanoma. This specimen consisted of CD8+ T cells sorted from blood (inferred from file names), obtained from a patient given nivolumab and ipilimumab in sequence. For the CDR3, the DNA is TGTGCCAGCATCATACCTCCACCGGGACAGGGCTTCACTGAAGCTTTCTTT. It codes for CASIIPPPGQGFTEAFF. Drawing the rest from reference TRBV28 and TRBJ1-1, the complete variable domain is DVKVTQSSRYLVKRTGEKVFLECVQDMDHENMFWYRQDPGLGLRLIYFSYDVKMKEKGDIPEGYSVSREKKERFSLILESASTNQTSMYLCASIIPPPGQGFTEAFFGQGTRLTVV.